The clone carrying this T cell receptor (beta chain) has a single count. The target antigen is unknown. This entry is derived from a study of blood T cells in healthy people across ages. The study, taken as a whole, reports: It was not possible, with unsorted PBMCs, to conclusively compare naive and antigen-experienced cells.

CDR3 length equals 16 residues. With 5 bases clipped from V and 1 base from J, the junction kept 9 bases outside the gene matches. Germline CDR1 is LNHDA and CDR2 is SQIVND (reference sequence). The authors ran a second PCR of about 6 to 11 cycles using a sample-barcoded 5' primer and a J-beta primer mix. TCRdb reanalysed the 5' RACE reads using MiXCR and keeps one entry per CDR3 protein. The table includes some 850,000 distinct CDR3 sequences, roughly 24% detected once. The data also belong to a second study, concerning T cells of mothers and their children.

The clonotype was recovered from a boy between 10 and 17 years old in good health. The sample comprised blood. This rearrangement joins TRBV19 to TRBJ2-3; 7 bases are a match to TRBD2. The CDR3: CASSESSGGRTDTQYF. CDR3 bases: TGTGCCAGTAGTGAATCTAGCGGCGGTCGCACAGATACGCAGTATTTT.